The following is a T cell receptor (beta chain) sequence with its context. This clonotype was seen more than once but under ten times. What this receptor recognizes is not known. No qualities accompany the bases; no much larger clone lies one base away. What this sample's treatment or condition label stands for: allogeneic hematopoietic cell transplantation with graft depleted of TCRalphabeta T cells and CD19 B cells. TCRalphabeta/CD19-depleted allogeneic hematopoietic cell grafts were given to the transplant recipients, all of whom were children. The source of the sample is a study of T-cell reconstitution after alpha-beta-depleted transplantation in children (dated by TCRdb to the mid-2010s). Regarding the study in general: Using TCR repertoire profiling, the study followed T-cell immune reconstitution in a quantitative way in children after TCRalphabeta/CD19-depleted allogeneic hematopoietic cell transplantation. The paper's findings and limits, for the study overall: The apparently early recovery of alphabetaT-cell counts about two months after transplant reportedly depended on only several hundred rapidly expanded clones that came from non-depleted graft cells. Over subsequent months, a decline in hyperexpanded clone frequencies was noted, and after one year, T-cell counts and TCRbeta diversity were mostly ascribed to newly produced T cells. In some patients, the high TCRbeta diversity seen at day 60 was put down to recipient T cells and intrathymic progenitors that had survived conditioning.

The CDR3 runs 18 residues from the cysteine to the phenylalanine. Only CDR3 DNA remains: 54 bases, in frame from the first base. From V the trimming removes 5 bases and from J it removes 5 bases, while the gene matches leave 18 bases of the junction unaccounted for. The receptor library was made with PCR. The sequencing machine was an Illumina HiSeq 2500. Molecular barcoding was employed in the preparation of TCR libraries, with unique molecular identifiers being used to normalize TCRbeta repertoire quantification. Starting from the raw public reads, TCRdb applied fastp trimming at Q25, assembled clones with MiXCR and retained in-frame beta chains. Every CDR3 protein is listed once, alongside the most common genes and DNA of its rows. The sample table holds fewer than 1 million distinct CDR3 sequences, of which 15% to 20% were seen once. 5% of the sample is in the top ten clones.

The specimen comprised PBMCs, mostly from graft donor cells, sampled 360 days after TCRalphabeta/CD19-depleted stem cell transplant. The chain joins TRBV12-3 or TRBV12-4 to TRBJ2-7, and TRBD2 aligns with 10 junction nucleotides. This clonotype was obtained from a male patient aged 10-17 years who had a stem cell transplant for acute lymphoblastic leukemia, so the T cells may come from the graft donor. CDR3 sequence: CASSLQGSGRALEDEQYF. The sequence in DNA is TGTGCCAGCAGTCTCCAGGGGAGCGGGAGGGCCCTCGAGGACGAGCAGTACTTC.